These T cell receptor beta chains were read from a single sample in a study of blood T cells in healthy people across ages. One entry per CDR3 protein, called by TCRdb with MiXCR from the 5' RACE reads. The sample consists of roughly 1.5 million distinct CDR3 sequences, 40% to 45% of them appearing once. The material sequenced was blood. The receptors derive from a woman aged 18-29 years in good health. Each CDR3 is given with its conserved first and last residue. A D gene is named only where the DNA matches it firmly. For some rows the clone size is stated as once, few or many, or as a class when expanded; others skip it.

D gene | J gene | V gene | clone size | CDR3 DNA | CDR3 protein
. | TRBJ2-5 | TRBV5-6 | once | TGTGCCAGCAGCTTAATCAACCTCAATGAGCAGTACTTC | CASSLINLNEQYF
. | TRBJ2-7 | TRBV7-9 | many | TGTGCCAGCAGCCGTAGGGACCCCACCACCCATTCCTACGAGCAGTACTTC | CASSRRDPTTHSYEQYF
. | TRBJ2-2 | TRBV18 | . | TGTGCCAGCTCACCAAACAGGGATGGCACCGGGGAGCTGTTTTTT | CASSPNRDGTGELFF
TRBD1 | TRBJ2-7 | TRBV6-5 | few | TGTGCCAGCAGACAGGGGCGAAACGCCTACGAGCAGTACTTC | CASRQGRNAYEQYF
TRBD1 | TRBJ1-6 | TRBV7-2 | few | TGTGCCAGCAGCACACAGGGGCCAACTTATAATTCACCCCTCCACTTT | CASSTQGPTYNSPLHF
. | TRBJ1-1 | TRBV15 | . | TGTGCCACCAGCAGAGTGTACGGTGACGTCCCGAACACTGAAGCTTTCTTT | CATSRVYGDVPNTEAFF
TRBD2 | TRBJ2-3 | TRBV9 | . | TGTGCCAGCAGCGTAGATGGGAGGGGAGATGCGCAGTATTTT | CASSVDGRGDAQYF
. | TRBJ2-7 | TRBV14 | few | TGTGCCAGCAGCCAACTCCGGGCCTCACAGCCCTACGAGCAGTACTTC | CASSQLRASQPYEQYF
. | TRBJ2-5 | TRBV29-1 | . | TGCAGCGTTGAAGGCAGGGCTGCGAAAAAGACCCAGTACTTC | CSVEGRAAKKTQYF
. | TRBJ2-7 | TRBV20-1 | few | TGCAGTGCAAGGCCCCGGGACATTCTCTACGAGCAGTACTTC | CSARPRDILYEQYF
TRBD2 | TRBJ2-3 | TRBV6-5 | . | TGTGCCAGCAGTTCCTACAGACGGGGGGGCACAGATACGCAGTATTTT | CASSSYRRGGTDTQYF
. | TRBJ2-7 | TRBV6-1 | few | TGTGCCAGCAGTGAAGGTCAGGGTGGGTACGAGCAGTACTTC | CASSEGQGGYEQYF
TRBD1 | TRBJ1-2 | TRBV27 | . | TGTGCCAGCAGTGAAACAGGGGATGACTATGGCTACACCTTC | CASSETGDDYGYTF
TRBD2 | TRBJ2-1 | TRBV6-5 | once | TGTGCCAGCAGTTACTCGACTAGCGGGGGCCTCGAGCAGTTCTTC | CASSYSTSGGLEQFF
. | TRBJ1-1 | TRBV14 | . | TGTGCCAGCAGCTTCCGTCGAGGAGTGAACACTGAAGCTTTCTTT | CASSFRRGVNTEAFF
TRBD2 | TRBJ2-7 | TRBV27 | . | TGTGCCAGCAGTTTCGGGGGGGGGCTTTACGAGCAGTACTTC | CASSFGGGLYEQYF
. | TRBJ1-4 | TRBV3-1 | . | TGTGCCAGCAGCCAAGAGGTCGGGCCCACGGAAAAACTGTTTTTT | CASSQEVGPTEKLFF
TRBD1 | TRBJ1-2 | TRBV19 | . | TGTGCCAGTAGTCCGGCCGGATGGGACAGAGCTAACTATGGCTACACCTTC | CASSPAGWDRANYGYTF
. | TRBJ1-2 | TRBV5-1 | . | TGCGCCAGCAAACCGGGACGGAATAACTATGGCTACACCTTC | CASKPGRNNYGYTF
. | TRBJ2-5 | TRBV20-1 | . | TGCAGTGCTAGAGATGTCCCTTGGGTATCAGAGACCCAGTACTTC | CSARDVPWVSETQYF
. | TRBJ2-7 | TRBV3-1 | . | TGTGCCAGCAGCCAAGTATGTTTGGGCAGGGCCAGGTACGAGCAGTACTTC | CASSQVCLGRARYEQYF
. | TRBJ2-7 | TRBV10-3 | . | TGTGCCATCAGTGCCAGGGCCTACGAGCAGTACTTC | CAISARAYEQYF
TRBD1 | TRBJ1-2 | TRBV10-3 | . | TGTGCCATCAGTGAAGGACAGGGCCCATATGGCTACACCTTC | CAISEGQGPYGYTF
. | TRBJ2-3 | TRBV4-1 | . | TGCGCCAGCAGCCAAGATGGACCTACAAGCACAGATACGCAGTATTTT | CASSQDGPTSTDTQYF
. | TRBJ2-1 | TRBV29-1 | . | TGCAGCGTGGGCCCTACGGGGGAGCAGTTCTTC | CSVGPTGEQFF
TRBD2 | TRBJ2-1 | TRBV12-3/TRBV12-4 | . | TGTGCCAGCAGTTTAGCGATGACTAGCCAGGAGCAGTTCTTC | CASSLAMTSQEQFF
TRBD1 | TRBJ2-7 | TRBV6-5 | . | TGTGCCAGCAGTCACTCTAGGGGACAGGGCGCATTCTCCTACGAGCAGTACTTC | CASSHSRGQGAFSYEQYF
. | TRBJ2-7 | TRBV4-2 | . | TGTGCCAGCAGCCTGGAAGTCCTACTGGGTAACGAGCAGTACTTC | CASSLEVLLGNEQYF
. | TRBJ1-2 | TRBV12-3/TRBV12-4 | . | TGTGCCAGCAGTTTTTCCCCTCGCGACTACACCTTC | CASSFSPRDYTF
. | TRBJ1-5 | TRBV6-2/TRBV6-3 | . | TGTGCCAGCAGTTATAGAACCCAGCCCCAGCATTTT | CASSYRTQPQHF
TRBD1 | TRBJ2-7 | TRBV2 | once | TGTGCCAGCCTGGACAGGGGGAGCTCCTACGAGCAGTACTTC | CASLDRGSSYEQYF
. | TRBJ2-3 | TRBV5-6 | many | TGTGCCAGCAGCTTGGTCAACCAGGACGGTGAGCAGTATTTT | CASSLVNQDGEQYF
TRBD2 | TRBJ2-7 | TRBV12-3/TRBV12-4 | few | TGTGCCAGCAGTTTAAGCGGGAGGGCGAGTATTAACGAGCAGTACTTC | CASSLSGRASINEQYF
. | TRBJ2-3 | TRBV20-1 | . | TGCAGTGCTGGCGTGGGGCCTAGCACAGATACGCAGTATTTT | CSAGVGPSTDTQYF
TRBD1 | TRBJ1-2 | TRBV2 | few | TGTGCCAGCAGCGAAATACCGGGACAGTTTCACTATGGCTACACCTTC | CASSEIPGQFHYGYTF
. | TRBJ2-2 | TRBV5-1 | . | TGCGCCAGCAGCTTGTGGAGGCCGACCACCGGGGAGCTGTTTTTT | CASSLWRPTTGELFF
. | TRBJ2-5 | TRBV5-5 | . | TGTGCCAGCAGCTTGTTCCAGGGGGGTAACCAAGAGACCCAGTACTTC | CASSLFQGGNQETQYF
. | TRBJ2-7 | TRBV13 | . | TGTGCCAGCAGCTTAGGCCGACTAGTCTACGAGCAGTACTTC | CASSLGRLVYEQYF
. | TRBJ2-1 | TRBV5-1 | few | TGCGCCAGCACCAGCCTTGCGGGGAACAATGAGCAGTTCTTC | CASTSLAGNNEQFF
. | TRBJ2-3 | TRBV28 | once | TGTGCCAGCAGATCGGAGTTGCCAGATACGCAGTATTTT | CASRSELPDTQYF
. | TRBJ1-1 | TRBV6-2/TRBV6-3 | . | TGTGCCAGCAGCACGGAGACTGAAGCTTTCTTT | CASSTETEAFF
. | TRBJ2-7 | TRBV20-1 | . | TGCAGTGCTATCGAGGACGACAATGAGCAGTACTTC | CSAIEDDNEQYF
. | TRBJ2-1 | TRBV7-8 | . | TGTGCCAGCAGAAAAACCTCGAGTGGGAGGAATGAGCAGTTCTTC | CASRKTSSGRNEQFF
TRBD2 | TRBJ2-3 | TRBV28 | . | TGTGCCAGCAGTTTAACGCTAGCGGGCACAAGCACAGATACGCAGTATTTT | CASSLTLAGTSTDTQYF
. | TRBJ2-1 | TRBV27 | . | TGTGCCAGCAGTTTATCCGCGCCGGGGCCGTACAATGAGCAGTTCTTC | CASSLSAPGPYNEQFF
TRBD1 | TRBJ2-3 | TRBV11-2 | . | TGTGCCAGCAGCTGCAGACAGGGGAGTGCCGATACGCAGTATTTT | CASSCRQGSADTQYF
. | TRBJ2-3 | TRBV6-4 | many | TGTGCCAGCAGTGAAAGGTCGGGGGGCACAGATACGCAGTATTTT | CASSERSGGTDTQYF
TRBD1 | TRBJ2-1 | TRBV11-2 | few | TGTGCCAGCAGCTTAGGGGACAGGGTCTCCTACAATGAGCAGTTCTTC | CASSLGDRVSYNEQFF
TRBD2 | TRBJ2-3 | TRBV7-9 | few | TGTGCCAGCAGCTTAGCAGCGGGGGGGCCCACAGATACGCAGTATTTT | CASSLAAGGPTDTQYF
. | TRBJ2-5 | TRBV7-6 | few | TGTGCCAGCAGCTTCAGGGCCCGCCTCCAAGAGACCCAGTACTTC | CASSFRARLQETQYF
TRBD2 | TRBJ2-7 | TRBV28 | few | TGTGCCAGCAGGCGGCTAGCGGGAGAGCCCTACGAGCAGTACTTC | CASRRLAGEPYEQYF
. | TRBJ1-4 | TRBV18 | . | TGTGCCAGCTCACTTTCGGGACACCGCAATGAAAAACTGTTTTTT | CASSLSGHRNEKLFF
TRBD1 | TRBJ1-2 | TRBV12-3/TRBV12-4 | few | TGTGCCAGCAGTGCTCACAGGGGGCTCTATGGCTACACCTTC | CASSAHRGLYGYTF
. | TRBJ2-7 | TRBV4-3 | . | TGCGCCAGCAGCCAAGATTTCAGGGGACCCTACAATGAGCAGTACTTC | CASSQDFRGPYNEQYF
TRBD2 | TRBJ2-1 | TRBV4-2 | . | TGTGCCAGCAGCCAAGAAAGGCTAGCGGGAGGGGGGGAGCAGTTCTTC | CASSQERLAGGGEQFF
. | TRBJ2-7 | TRBV11-2 | . | TGTGCCAGCAGCTTAAGTACAGTCTACGAGCAGTACTTC | CASSLSTVYEQYF
TRBD1 | TRBJ1-6 | TRBV3-1 | . | TGTGCCAGCAGCCCAGTGACAGGGGTTGGTTCACCCCTCCACTTT | CASSPVTGVGSPLHF
. | TRBJ2-7 | TRBV28 | few | TGTGCCAGCAGTTTGCTTGGACTCTATGACTCCTACGAGCAGTACTTC | CASSLLGLYDSYEQYF